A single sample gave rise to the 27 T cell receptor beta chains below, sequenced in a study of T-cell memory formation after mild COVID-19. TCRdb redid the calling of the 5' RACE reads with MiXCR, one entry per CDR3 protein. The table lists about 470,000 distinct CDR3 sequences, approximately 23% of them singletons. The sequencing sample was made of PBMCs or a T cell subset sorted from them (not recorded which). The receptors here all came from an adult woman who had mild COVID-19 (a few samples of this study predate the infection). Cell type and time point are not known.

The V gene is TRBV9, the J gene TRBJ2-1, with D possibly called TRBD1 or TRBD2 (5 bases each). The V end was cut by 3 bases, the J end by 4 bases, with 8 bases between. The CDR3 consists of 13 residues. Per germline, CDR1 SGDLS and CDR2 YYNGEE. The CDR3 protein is CASSGGGYNEQFF. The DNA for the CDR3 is TGTGCCAGCAGCGGTGGGGGTTACAATGAGCAGTTCTTC.

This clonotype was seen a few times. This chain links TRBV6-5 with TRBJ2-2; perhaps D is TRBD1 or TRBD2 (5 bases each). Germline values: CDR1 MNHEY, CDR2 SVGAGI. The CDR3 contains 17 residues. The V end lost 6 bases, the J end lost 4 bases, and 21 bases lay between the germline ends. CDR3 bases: TGTGCCAGCAGACCTTACGTTGCTAGGGGACCCACCGGGGAGCTGTTTTTT. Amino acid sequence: CASRPYVARGPTGELFF.

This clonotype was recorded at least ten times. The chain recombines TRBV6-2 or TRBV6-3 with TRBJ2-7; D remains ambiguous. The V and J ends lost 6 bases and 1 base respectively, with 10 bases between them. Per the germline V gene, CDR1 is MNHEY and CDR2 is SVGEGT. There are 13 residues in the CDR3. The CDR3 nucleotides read TGTGCCAGCAGAGCCGACACTTCCTACGAGCAGTACTTC. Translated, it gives CASRADTSYEQYF.

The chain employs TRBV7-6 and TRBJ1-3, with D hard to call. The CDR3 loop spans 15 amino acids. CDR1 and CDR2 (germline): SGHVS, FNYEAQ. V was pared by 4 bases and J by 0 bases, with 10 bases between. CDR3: CASSSIPSSGNTIYF. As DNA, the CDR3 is TGTGCCAGCAGCTCAATTCCGAGCTCTGGAAACACCATATATTTT.

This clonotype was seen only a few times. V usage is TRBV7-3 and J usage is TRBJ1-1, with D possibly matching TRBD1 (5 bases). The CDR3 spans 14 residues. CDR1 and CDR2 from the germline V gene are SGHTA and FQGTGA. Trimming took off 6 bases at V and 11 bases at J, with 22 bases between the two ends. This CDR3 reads CASRGGGKVWTAFF. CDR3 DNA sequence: TGTGCCAGCAGGGGGGGAGGGAAGGTTTGGACGGCTTTCTTT. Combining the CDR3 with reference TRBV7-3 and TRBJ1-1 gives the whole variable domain GAGVSQTPSNKVTEKGKYVELRCDPISGHTALYWYRQSLGQGPEFLIYFQGTGAADDSGLPNDRFFAVRPEGSVSTLKIQRTERGDSAVYLCASRGGGKVWTAFFGQGTRLTVV.

The CDR3 DNA reads TGTGCCAGCAGTTACTTATCGGGGTCAGGCTACGAGCAGTACTTC. It specifies CASSYLSGSGYEQYF. The genes are TRBV6-5 and TRBJ2-7, with D possibly matching TRBD2 (5 bases). This CDR3 has 15 residues. Trimming took 1 base from V and 3 from J, leaving 13 bases between them. The germline V gene has CDR1 MNHEY and CDR2 SVGAGI.

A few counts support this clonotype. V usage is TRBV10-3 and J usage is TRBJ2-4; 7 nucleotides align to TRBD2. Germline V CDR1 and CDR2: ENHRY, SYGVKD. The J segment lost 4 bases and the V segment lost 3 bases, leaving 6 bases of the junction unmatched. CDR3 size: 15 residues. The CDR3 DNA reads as TGTGCCATCAGTGACCCTACTAGCGCGAAAAACATTCAGTACTTC. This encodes CAISDPTSAKNIQYF.

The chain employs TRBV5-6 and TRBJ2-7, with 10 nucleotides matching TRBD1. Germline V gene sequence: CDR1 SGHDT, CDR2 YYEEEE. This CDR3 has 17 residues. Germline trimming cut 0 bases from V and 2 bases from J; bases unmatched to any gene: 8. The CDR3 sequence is CASSLAFGTGVTYEQYF. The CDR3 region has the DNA TGTGCCAGCAGCTTGGCCTTCGGGACAGGGGTTACCTACGAGCAGTACTTC.

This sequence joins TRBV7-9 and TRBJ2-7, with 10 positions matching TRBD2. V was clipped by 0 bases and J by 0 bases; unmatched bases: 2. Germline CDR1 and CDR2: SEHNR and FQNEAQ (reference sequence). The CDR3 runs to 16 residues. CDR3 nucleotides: TGTGCCAGCAGCTTAGCAGCTAGCGGGAGCTCCTACGAGCAGTACTTC. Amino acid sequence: CASSLAASGSSYEQYF. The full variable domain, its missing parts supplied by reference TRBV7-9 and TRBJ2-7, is DTGVSQNPRHKITKRGQNVTFRCDPISEHNRLYWYRQTLGQGPEFLTYFQNEAQLEKSRLLSDRFSAERPKGSFSTLEIQRTEQGDSAMYLCASSLAASGSSYEQYFGPGTRLTVT.

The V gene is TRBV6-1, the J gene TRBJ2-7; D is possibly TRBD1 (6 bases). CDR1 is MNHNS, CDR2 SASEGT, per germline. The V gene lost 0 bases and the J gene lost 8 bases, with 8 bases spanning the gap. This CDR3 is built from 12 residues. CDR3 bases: TGTGCCAGCAGTGAAGCGGGGGACAAGCAGTACTTC. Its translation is CASSEAGDKQYF.

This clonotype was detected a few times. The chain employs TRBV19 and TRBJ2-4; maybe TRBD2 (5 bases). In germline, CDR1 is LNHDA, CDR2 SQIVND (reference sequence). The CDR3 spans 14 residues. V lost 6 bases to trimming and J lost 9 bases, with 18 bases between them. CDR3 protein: CASSTPADEGIQYF. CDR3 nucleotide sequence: TGTGCCAGTAGCACCCCCGCGGACGAGGGCATTCAGTACTTC.

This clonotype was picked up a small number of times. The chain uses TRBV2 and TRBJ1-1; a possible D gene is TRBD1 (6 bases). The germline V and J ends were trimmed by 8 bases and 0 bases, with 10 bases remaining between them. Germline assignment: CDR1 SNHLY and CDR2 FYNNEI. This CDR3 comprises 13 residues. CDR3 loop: CASGTGMNTEAFF. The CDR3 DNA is TGTGCCAGCGGTACAGGGATGAACACTGAAGCTTTCTTT.

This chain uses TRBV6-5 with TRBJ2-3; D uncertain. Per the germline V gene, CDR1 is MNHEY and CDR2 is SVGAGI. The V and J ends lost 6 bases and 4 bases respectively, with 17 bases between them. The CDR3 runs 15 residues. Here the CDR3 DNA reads TGTGCCAGCAGCCCTGGCCGGAGAGAGGCAGATACGCAGTATTTT. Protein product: CASSPGRREADTQYF.

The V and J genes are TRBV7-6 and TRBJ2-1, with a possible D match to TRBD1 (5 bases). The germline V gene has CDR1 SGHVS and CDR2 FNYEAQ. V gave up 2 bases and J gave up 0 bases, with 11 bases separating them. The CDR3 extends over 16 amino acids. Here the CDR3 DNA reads TGTGCCAGCAGCTTATGGGGCGGTAGCTCCTACAATGAGCAGTTCTTC. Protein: CASSLWGGSSYNEQFF.

The CDR3 DNA follows: TGTGCCAGCAGCTATGGGGTCACAGATACGCAGTATTTT. It codes for CASSYGVTDTQYF. V is TRBV5-5 and J is TRBJ2-3, with unresolved D. V was cut by 3 bases and J by 2 bases, with 7 bases left in between. CDR1 SGHKS and CDR2 YYEKEE come from the germline V gene (reference sequence). The CDR3 contains 13 residues.

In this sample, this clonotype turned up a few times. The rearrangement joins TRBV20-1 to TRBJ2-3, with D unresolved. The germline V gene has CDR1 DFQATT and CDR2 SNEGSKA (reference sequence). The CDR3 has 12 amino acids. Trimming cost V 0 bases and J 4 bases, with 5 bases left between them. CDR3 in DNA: TGCAGTGCTAGAGATCCCCCAGATACGCAGTATTTT. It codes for CSARDPPDTQYF.

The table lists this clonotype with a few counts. CDR3 sequence: CASERDPYNEQFF. The CDR3 region has the DNA TGTGCCAGCGAGCGGGACCCCTACAATGAGCAGTTCTTC. J is TRBJ2-1 and V is TRBV6-6; 7 bases line up with TRBD2. This CDR3 spans 13 amino acids. With V trimmed by 8 bases and J by 2 bases, 3 bases remained unmatched. CDR1 and CDR2 (germline): MNHNY, SVGAGI (reference sequence).

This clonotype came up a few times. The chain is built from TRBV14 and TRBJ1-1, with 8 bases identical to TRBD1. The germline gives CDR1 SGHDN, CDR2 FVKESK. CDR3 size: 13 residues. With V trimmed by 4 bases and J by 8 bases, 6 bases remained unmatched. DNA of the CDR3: TGTGCCAGCAGCCTGGACCGGGACAGGGAAGCTTTCTTT. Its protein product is CASSLDRDREAFF.

CDR3 DNA sequence: TGTGCCAGCAGCCCGCTAAGGTCTGTTCACACTGAAGCTTTCTTT. This sequence encodes CASSPLRSVHTEAFF. This rearrangement joins TRBV6-2 or TRBV6-3 to TRBJ1-1, with D uncertain. V was shortened by 6 bases and J by 3 bases, with 17 bases between the two germline ends. This CDR3 has 15 amino acids. Germline V lookup: CDR1 MNHEY, CDR2 SVGEGT.

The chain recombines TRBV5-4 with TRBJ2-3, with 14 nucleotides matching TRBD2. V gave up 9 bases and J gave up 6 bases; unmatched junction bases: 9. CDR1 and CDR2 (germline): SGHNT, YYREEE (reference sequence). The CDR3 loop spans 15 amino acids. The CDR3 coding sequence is TGTGCCACCCCGGGACTAGCGGGAGTCGCGGATACGCAGTATTTT. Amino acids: CATPGLAGVADTQYF.

In DNA, the CDR3 is TGCAGTGGACACCGGGAGACGGGCTACACCTTC. Protein sequence: CSGHRETGYTF. The chain recombines TRBV20-1 with TRBJ1-2, with D unresolved. This CDR3 comprises 11 residues. Germline lookup yields CDR1 DFQATT and CDR2 SNEGSKA (reference sequence). V was trimmed by 7 bases and J by 8 bases, leaving 14 bases between them.

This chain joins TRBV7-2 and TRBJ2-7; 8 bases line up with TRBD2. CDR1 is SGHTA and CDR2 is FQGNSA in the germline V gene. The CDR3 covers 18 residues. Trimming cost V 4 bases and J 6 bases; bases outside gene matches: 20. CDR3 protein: CASSSPVREREKWGEQYF. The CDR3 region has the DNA TGTGCCAGCAGCTCTCCCGTGAGGGAGCGGGAGAAGTGGGGCGAGCAGTACTTC.

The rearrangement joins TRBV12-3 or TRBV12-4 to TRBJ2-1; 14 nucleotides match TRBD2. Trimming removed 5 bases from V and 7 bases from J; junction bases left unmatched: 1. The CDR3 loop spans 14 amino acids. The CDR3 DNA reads TGTGCCAGCAGTGGGACTAGCGGGAGAAATGAGCAGTTCTTC. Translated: CASSGTSGRNEQFF.

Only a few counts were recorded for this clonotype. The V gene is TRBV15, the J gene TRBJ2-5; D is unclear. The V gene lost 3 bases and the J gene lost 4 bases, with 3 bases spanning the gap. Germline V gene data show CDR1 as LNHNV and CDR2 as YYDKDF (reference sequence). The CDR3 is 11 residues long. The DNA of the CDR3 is TGTGCCACCAGCAGTGTAGAGACCCAGTACTTC. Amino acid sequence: CATSSVETQYF.

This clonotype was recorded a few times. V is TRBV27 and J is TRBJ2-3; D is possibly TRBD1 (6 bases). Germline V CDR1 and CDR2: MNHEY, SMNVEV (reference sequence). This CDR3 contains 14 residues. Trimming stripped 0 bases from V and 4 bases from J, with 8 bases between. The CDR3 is CASSLSDSSDTQYF. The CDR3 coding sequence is TGTGCCAGCAGTTTATCGGACAGTTCAGATACGCAGTATTTT.

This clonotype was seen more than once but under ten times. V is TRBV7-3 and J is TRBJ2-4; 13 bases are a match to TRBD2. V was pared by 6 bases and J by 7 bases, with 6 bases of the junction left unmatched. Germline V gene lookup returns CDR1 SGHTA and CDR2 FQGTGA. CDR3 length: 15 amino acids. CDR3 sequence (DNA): TGTGCCAGCAGTACTAGCGGGGGGGACTTGAACATTCAGTACTTC. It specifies CASSTSGGDLNIQYF.

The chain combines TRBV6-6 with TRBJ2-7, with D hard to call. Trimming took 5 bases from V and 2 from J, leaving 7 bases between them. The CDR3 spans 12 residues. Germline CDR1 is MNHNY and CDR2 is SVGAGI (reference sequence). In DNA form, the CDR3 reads TGTGCCAGCAGTGAACCCCCCTACGAGCAGTACTTC. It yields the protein CASSEPPYEQYF.